These 22 T cell receptor beta chains originate from one sample sequenced in a study of PD-1 blockade in mismatch repair-deficient tumors. The assay was immunoSEQ multiplex PCR, and TCRdb's table has in-frame clones only and misses some. The table has roughly 53,000 clones, around 80% seen once. The sequencing used peripheral blood, collected 4 weeks after starting pembrolizumab. These receptors all come from an adult with mismatch repair-deficient cancer.

This sequence joins TRBV7-8 and TRBJ2-2; TRBD2 might be the D (5 bases). V lost 1 base to trimming and J lost 6 bases, with 6 bases between them. CDR1 is SGHVS and CDR2 is FQNEAQ in the germline V gene. This CDR3 contains 13 residues. Here the CDR3 DNA reads TGTGCCAGCAGCTTAGAGCGGTCCGGGGAGCTGTTTTTT. Protein product: CASSLERSGELFF.

This chain connects TRBV30 to TRBJ1-5; D not certain. The length of the CDR3 is 13 residues. Germline values: CDR1 GTSNPN, CDR2 SVGIG (reference sequence). V was pared by 2 bases and J by 3 bases, with 8 bases between. The CDR3 nucleotides read TGTGCCTGGAGTAACAAGGACAATCAGCCCCAGCATTTT. Its translation: CAWSNKDNQPQHF.

The CDR3, as DNA: TGTGCCAGCAGTGCGAGCGGGGCCAACGTCCTGACTTTC. The encoded protein is CASSASGANVLTF. This chain links TRBV6-5 with TRBJ2-6, with no clear D. With 5 bases removed from V and 4 bases from J, the gap between germline ends came to 6 bases. Germline V CDR1 and CDR2: MNHEY, SVGAGI. The CDR3 has 13 amino acids.

The CDR3 coding sequence is TGTGCCAGCAGCTCCGGACTAGCGGGAGTAGCCTACGAGCAGTACTTC. It specifies CASSSGLAGVAYEQYF. J is TRBJ2-7 and V is TRBV7-8, with 13 nucleotides matching TRBD2. Germline assignment: CDR1 SGHVS and CDR2 FQNEAQ. V was clipped by 4 bases and J by 2 bases; unmatched bases: 5. The CDR3 is 16 amino acids.

The chain employs TRBV6-1 and TRBJ1-2, with no clear D. Between the trimmed V and J ends, which lost 6 bases and 0 bases, there was a span of 11 bases. CDR1 and CDR2 from the germline V gene are MNHNS and SASEGT. The CDR3 is made up of 14 amino acids. The CDR3: CASSATEANYGYTF. In nucleotides, the CDR3 is TGTGCCAGCAGCGCTACGGAAGCTAACTATGGCTACACCTTC.

The V gene is TRBV18, the J gene TRBJ2-7; 10 bases fit TRBD2. Germline-derived CDR1 and CDR2 are KGHSH and LQKENI. The V and J ends lost 6 bases and 0 bases, in that order; junction bases with no gene match: 2. The CDR3 has 14 residues. DNA for the CDR3: TGTGCCAGCTCTGCTAGCGGGAGCTCCTACGAGCAGTACTTC. This gives the protein CASSASGSSYEQYF.

This clone was detected only a few times. This chain joins TRBV4-1 and TRBJ1-2, with 10 bases fitting TRBD1. This CDR3 comprises 18 residues. In germline, CDR1 is MGHRA, CDR2 YSYEKL. With 4 bases clipped from V and 5 bases from J, the junction kept 16 bases outside the gene matches. Written as DNA, the CDR3 is TGCGCCAGCAGCCCCACCGGGACAGGGGATAGGAGGTGGTATGGCTACACCTTC. Translating gives CASSPTGTGDRRWYGYTF.

This chain uses TRBV12-2 with TRBJ2-7; the table's D gene call, TRBD2, was not cross checked with the DNA. TRBV12-2 is a known pseudogene. The CDR3 length is 20 residues. The CDR3 nucleotides are TGTGCAAGTCGCTTAGAAACCACCCTCGGACTAGCGGGAGGGCCGGGAGAGCAGTACTTC. It yields the protein CASRLETTLGLAGGPGEQYF.

The chain employs TRBV7-9 and TRBJ2-1; 9 nucleotides align to TRBD2. The CDR3 runs 15 residues. V was clipped by 5 bases and J by 7 bases; unmatched bases: 9. Germline CDR1 is SEHNR and CDR2 is FQNEAQ (reference sequence). The CDR3 bases are TGTGCCAGCAGCCCGGCGGGGGGGCCGAGGAATGAGCAGTTCTTC. Amino acid sequence: CASSPAGGPRNEQFF.

V and J are TRBV23-1 and TRBJ2-7, with D possibly being TRBD2 (5 bases). TRBV23-1 carries the ORF label, with uncertain function. V was clipped by 2 bases and J by 6 bases, with 14 bases between them. The CDR3 is 14 residues long. For the CDR3, the DNA is TGCGCCAGCAGTCAACGGACCCGAGAGGGCGAGCAGTACTTC. Translated, it gives CASSQRTREGEQYF.

This chain links TRBV2 with TRBJ2-3; D gene ambiguous. Germline CDR1 is SNHLY and CDR2 is FYNNEI. This CDR3 has 15 amino acids. V gave up 0 bases and J gave up 4 bases, with 11 bases separating them. The CDR3 DNA follows: TGTGCCAGCAGTGAAGCGCAGGCTAGACCAGATACGCAGTATTTT. This codes for CASSEAQARPDTQYF.

The chain couples TRBV4-2 to TRBJ2-7, with TRBD2 matching over 7 bases. V lost 0 bases to trimming and J lost 2 bases; unmatched junction nucleotides: 4. The CDR3 runs to 15 residues. Looked up from germline, CDR1 is LGHNA and CDR2 is YNFKEQ. The CDR3 loop is CASSQEGGTTYEQYF. The CDR3 coding sequence is TGTGCCAGCAGCCAAGAGGGGGGGACCACCTACGAGCAGTACTTC.

The chain's CDR3 is CAWSAGGSYTF. The DNA of the CDR3 is TGTGCCTGGAGTGCAGGGGGTAGCTACACCTTC. This sequence joins TRBV30 and TRBJ1-2; 7 nucleotides agree with TRBD1. The CDR3 has 11 amino acids. V lost 1 base to trimming and J lost 9 bases; unmatched junction nucleotides: 2. CDR1 and CDR2 from the germline V gene are GTSNPN and SVGIG (reference sequence).

This clone appeared a few times. The V gene is TRBV6-1, the J gene TRBJ1-2, with D possibly TRBD1 on 6 matching bases. The V end was cut by 6 bases, the J end by 7 bases, with 15 bases between. The CDR3 covers 13 residues. CDR1 is MNHNS and CDR2 is SASEGT in the germline V gene. DNA of the CDR3: TGTGCCAGCAGCAAACAGGGATGGGGTGGCTACACCTTC. It translates to CASSKQGWGGYTF.

The genes are TRBV19 and TRBJ2-5; D is possibly TRBD2 (6 bases). V shed 0 bases and J shed 5 bases, with 19 bases lying between them. Germline CDR1 is LNHDA and CDR2 is SQIVND (reference sequence). The CDR3 covers 17 residues. In DNA, the CDR3 is TGTGCCAGTAGTATAGATCGGGGGTCTAGTGTGGCGGAGACCCAGTACTTC. It is translated as CASSIDRGSSVAETQYF.

The chain joins TRBV5-1 to TRBJ2-1; 15 bases are a match to TRBD2. This CDR3 has 17 residues. Trimming cost V 3 bases and J 8 bases; bases outside gene matches: 9. Germline-derived CDR1 and CDR2 are SGHRS and YFSETQ. The CDR3 bases are TGCGCCAGCAGCTCGGGACTAGCGGGAGGTCGGGGCGATGAGCAGTTCTTC. Its translation is CASSSGLAGGRGDEQFF.

The rearrangement links TRBV7-9 to TRBJ1-2, with D tentatively TRBD1 (5 bases). The CDR3 is 13 amino acids. The V end was cut by 3 bases, the J end by 4 bases, with 9 bases between. Germline CDR1 SEHNR, CDR2 FQNEAQ (reference sequence). The CDR3 bases are TGTGCCAGCAGCTTGGGGGAGATCTATGGCTACACCTTC. This translates into CASSLGEIYGYTF.

V and J are TRBV7-3 and TRBJ2-7, with 8 bases that match TRBD2. This CDR3 is built from 15 residues. Germline V gene data show CDR1 as SGHTA and CDR2 as FQGTGA. Germline trimming cut 5 bases from V and 3 bases from J; bases unmatched to any gene: 9. The CDR3, as DNA: TGTGCCAGCAGCCTCGGTGCGACTAGCGTCTACGAGCAGTACTTC. As protein: CASSLGATSVYEQYF. Using reference TRBV7-3 and TRBJ2-7 for the parts outside the CDR3, the full variable domain is GAGVSQTPSNKVTEKGKYVELRCDPISGHTALYWYRQSLGQGPEFLIYFQGTGAADDSGLPNDRFFAVRPEGSVSTLKIQRTERGDSAVYLCASSLGATSVYEQYFGPGTRLTVT.

The genes are TRBV7-2 and TRBJ2-7, with D tentatively TRBD2 (5 bases). The CDR3 consists of 14 residues. V was shortened by 5 bases and J by 1 base, with 12 bases between the two germline ends. Germline V lookup: CDR1 SGHTA, CDR2 FQGNSA. The CDR3 DNA is TGTGCCAGCAGCCAACGCGGACTGTCCTACGAGCAGTACTTC. It specifies CASSQRGLSYEQYF.

The V call is TRBV9, the J call TRBJ2-7; 8 nucleotides match TRBD1. The CDR3 contains 15 residues. In germline, CDR1 is SGDLS, CDR2 YYNGEE. With 4 bases clipped from V and 5 bases from J, the junction kept 11 bases outside the gene matches. The CDR3 DNA follows: TGTGCCAGCAGCCCACGGACAGGGCCTCGGCACGAGCAGTACTTC. Its protein is CASSPRTGPRHEQYF.

The V and J genes are TRBV4-1 and TRBJ2-3, with a possible D match to TRBD2 (7 bases). V was shortened by 0 bases and J by 1 base, with 17 bases between the two germline ends. The CDR3 is 18 residues long. Per germline, CDR1 MGHRA and CDR2 YSYEKL. CDR3 sequence (DNA): TGCGCCAGCAGCCAAGATTGGGGGGGGCTATGGGGCACAGATACGCAGTATTTT. Amino acid sequence: CASSQDWGGLWGTDTQYF.

This chain joins TRBV2 and TRBJ1-4; D not resolved. Looked up from germline, CDR1 is SNHLY and CDR2 is FYNNEI. The CDR3 covers 12 residues. Trimming left V 1 base short and J 14 bases short, with 11 bases between. The CDR3 region is CASSEVEHRLFF. The CDR3 DNA reads TGTGCCAGCAGTGAAGTGGAACATCGGCTGTTTTTT. The full variable domain, rest sourced from reference TRBV2 and TRBJ1-4, is EPEVTQTPSHQVTQMGQEVILRCVPISNHLYFYWYRQILGQKVEFLVSFYNNEISEKSEIFDDQFSVERPDGSNFTLKIRSTKLEDSAMYFCASSEVEHRLFFGSGTQLSVL.